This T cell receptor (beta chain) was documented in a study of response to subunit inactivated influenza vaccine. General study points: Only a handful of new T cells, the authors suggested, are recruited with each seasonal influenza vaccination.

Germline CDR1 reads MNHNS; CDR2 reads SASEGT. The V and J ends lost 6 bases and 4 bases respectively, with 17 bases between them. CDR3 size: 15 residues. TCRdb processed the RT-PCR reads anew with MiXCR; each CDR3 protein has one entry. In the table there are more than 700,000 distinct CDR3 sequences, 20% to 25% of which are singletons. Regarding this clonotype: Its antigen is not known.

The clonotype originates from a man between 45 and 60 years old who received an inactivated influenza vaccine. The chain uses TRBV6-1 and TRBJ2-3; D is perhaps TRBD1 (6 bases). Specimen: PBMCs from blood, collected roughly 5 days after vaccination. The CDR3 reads CASRIGGGGSDTQYF. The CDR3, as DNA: TGTGCCAGCAGGATTGGGGGCGGTGGCTCAGATACGCAGTATTTT.